This T cell receptor beta chain stems from a study of T cell responses to AZD1222 COVID-19 vaccine (dated by TCRdb to the early 2020s). Looking at the study overall: A total of 233 trial participants underwent TCR sequencing, of whom around 200 received two doses of AZD1222 and 26 received two doses of the MenACWY control vaccine. Trial participants were enrolled by age into 18-55, 56-69 and 70-plus year subgroups, with around 140, 26 and 57 TCR-sequenced participants respectively.

In regard to this clone: Its antigen specificity is not known.

The CDR3 regions of human TCRbeta chains were subjected to immunosequencing. The source study handled its data this way. TCRs in the repertoires were matched against a reference library of SARS-CoV-2-specific TCRs that had been generated with the MIRA antigen-specificity platform. Breadth was defined as the fraction of unique TCRs that were SARS-CoV-2-associated, and depth was defined as the fraction of total T cells that were SARS-CoV-2-associated. Each spike-specific TCR was assigned to its reactive spike region and to a CD4 or CD8 class using the MIRA data. Log10-transformed breadth and depth values were compared by one-way ANOVA with Sidak's multiple comparisons tests. The immuneACCESS repertoire file appears here via TCRdb, limited to in-frame rearrangements. These files lack a portion of the clones; in checked studies, under half of the deficit traces to unresolved V genes, and the cause of the others is not known. V, J and clone size derive from that table, while D and trimming were established from the DNA sequence. The table for this sample shows 150,000 or so clones. The ten largest clonotypes hold 2% to 2.5% of the sample.

The germline V gene encodes CDR1 SGHRS and CDR2 YFSETQ. Its CDR3 holds 14 amino acids, cysteine through phenylalanine. Of all the DNA, just the CDR3 is kept, 42 bases in frame from base 1. The junction shows trimming of 4 bases on V and 1 base on J, plus 8 bases between the germline ends. What the work shows at the level of the full study, not this receptor alone: Because no samples from the day 14 peak response were available, repertoires could be characterized only after the peak T cell response. The 56-69-year group was small, and its depth increase did not reach significance, likely because of low power. Only 5 to 7 AZD1222 recipients were SARS-CoV-2 seropositive at baseline, limiting conclusions about previously exposed vaccinees. Participants were mostly white British and included more females than males, and it was suggested by the authors that clonal diversity may have been underestimated. A significant rise in spike-specific TCR breadth and depth was observed after two AZD1222 doses relative to day 0 and relative to MenACWY recipients. Vaccine-associated CD4 TCRs spanned the whole spike protein, with dominant responses in regions 160-218 and 743-854. Reportedly, almost half of the unique spike-specific TCRs recognized epitopes lying outside the regions that are mutated in the B.1.351 and B.1.1.7 variants.

The time point label on this specimen signifies: baseline before first vaccination. Vaccinee samples came from UK trials COV001 and COV002, including a single-blind randomized controlled phase 2/3 trial of AZD1222 (ChAdOx1 nCoV-19) in healthy adults. For TCRbeta chain sequencing, PBMC samples were collected from trial participants at day 0 and at day 28 after the second dose. The rearranged segments are TRBV5-1 and TRBJ1-4; a weak D assignment points to TRBD1 (6 bases agree). The source of this sequence is an adult in good health. The material sequenced was peripheral blood. The DNA is as follows: TGCGCCAGCAGCCCGGGACAAACTAATGAAAAACTGTTTTTT. This codes for CASSPGQTNEKLFF.